The rows below give T cell receptor beta chains drawn from one sample of a study of blood T cell repertoires in COVID-19. Libraries were prepared by immunoSEQ multiplex PCR; TCRdb keeps only in-frame clonotypes and omits some of them. The sample holds more than 450,000 clones; around 90% are singletons and the top ten take about 0.65%. Sequencing was performed on PBMCs or T cells enriched from blood (not recorded which). All receptors come from a woman under 30 who had recovered from COVID-19. Both conserved end residues are part of each CDR3. A D gene is named only where the DNA matches it firmly. The size entry is marked missing in some rows and otherwise reads once, few, many or a size class.

v_call	clone_size	d_call	j_call	cdr3_aa	cdr3_nt
TRBV5-5	NA	NA	TRBJ2-7	CASSSPGSYEQYF	TGTGCCAGCAGCTCCCCGGGGAGCTACGAGCAGTACTTC
TRBV15	NA	TRBD1	TRBJ1-4	CATSVRDSNEKLFF	TGTGCCACCAGCGTCCGGGACAGTAATGAAAAACTGTTTTTT
TRBV5-1	NA	TRBD1	TRBJ2-7	CASSLKRQGDEQYF	TGCGCCAGCAGCTTGAAGAGACAGGGGGACGAGCAGTACTTC
TRBV7-9	NA	TRBD1	TRBJ1-2	CASSLWRDREGGYTF	TGTGCCAGCAGCTTATGGCGGGACAGGGAGGGAGGCTACACCTTC
TRBV5-1	NA	TRBD1	TRBJ1-1	CASSSTGGVGTEAFF	TGCGCCAGCAGCTCTACAGGGGGCGTAGGCACTGAAGCTTTCTTT
TRBV5-1	NA	NA	TRBJ1-5	CASRLDSDSNQPQHF	TGCGCCAGCAGACTGGACAGCGATAGCAATCAGCCCCAGCATTTT
TRBV12-5	once	NA	TRBJ1-2	CASGLTEDYTF	TGTGCTAGTGGTTTGACCGAGGACTACACCTTC
TRBV7-9	NA	NA	TRBJ1-2	CASSLTGDGYTF	TGTGCCAGCAGCCTGACCGGGGATGGCTACACCTTC
TRBV7-8	NA	NA	TRBJ1-6	CASRRSPSSYNSPLHF	TGTGCCAGCCGCCGAAGTCCTAGCTCCTATAATTCACCCCTCCACTTT
TRBV5-6	NA	TRBD1	TRBJ1-6	CASSLKGQSLNSPLHF	TGTGCCAGCAGCTTGAAGGGACAGAGTCTTAATTCACCCCTCCACTTT
TRBV2	few	NA	TRBJ2-7	CASIEIPDSYEQYF	TGTGCCAGCATAGAAATCCCTGACTCCTACGAGCAGTACTTC
TRBV7-2	NA	NA	TRBJ1-2	CASSPYTTVNYGYTF	TGTGCCAGCAGCCCCTACACGACAGTAAACTATGGCTACACCTTC
TRBV6-4	once	NA	TRBJ1-3	CASTRTAGNTIYF	TGTGCCAGCACTCGGACAGCTGGAAACACCATATATTTT